These 7 T cell receptor beta chains share one sample of origin, sequenced in a study of T cell responses to AZD1222 COVID-19 vaccine. The table came from immunoSEQ multiplex PCR; TCRdb's copy has only in-frame clones and leaves some out. The sample has fewer than 90,000 clones, 86% seen once. This material consisted of peripheral blood, taken 28 days after the second AZD1222 dose. Every receptor here comes from an adult who received the AZD1222 COVID-19 vaccine.

CDR3 sequence (DNA): TGTGCCAGCAGTCTGGGCCAGGGGCTGGACGAGCAGTACTTC. It translates to CASSLGQGLDEQYF. V and J are TRBV27 and TRBJ2-7, with a weak D call TRBD1 (6 bases). V lost 5 bases, J lost 5 bases, and 16 bases lay in between. This CDR3 spans 14 amino acids. CDR1 and CDR2 (germline): MNHEY, SMNVEV (reference sequence).

This chain links TRBV10-3 with TRBJ1-2; tentatively, D is TRBD1 (5 bases). CDR1 is ENHRY and CDR2 is SYGVKD in the germline V gene. The CDR3 spans 17 residues. Between the trimmed V and J ends, which lost 2 bases and 4 bases, there was a span of 20 bases. The CDR3 reads CAISEGGTSLYPYGYTF. The CDR3, as DNA: TGTGCCATCAGTGAGGGCGGGACCTCTCTATACCCCTATGGCTACACCTTC.

The chain has TRBV10-3 and TRBJ1-2, with a weak D call TRBD1 (6 bases). Trimming cost V 3 bases and J 6 bases, with 20 bases left between them. Germline CDR1 ENHRY, CDR2 SYGVKD. This CDR3 region has 16 residues. The CDR3 region has the DNA TGTGCCATCAGTGACCCGAAAGGTGGGGGCGAAGATGGCTACACCTTC. This sequence encodes CAISDPKGGGEDGYTF.

The chain couples TRBV30 to TRBJ1-6; D is possibly TRBD1 (6 bases). The CDR3 consists of 13 residues. V gave up 4 bases and J gave up 9 bases, with 13 bases separating them. Per the germline V gene, CDR1 is GTSNPN and CDR2 is SVGIG (reference sequence). The CDR3 spells CAWTAGDRSPLHF. CDR3 bases: TGTGCCTGGACGGCAGGGGATCGTTCACCCCTCCACTTT.

The gene calls are TRBV27 and TRBJ2-5, with 8 bases matching TRBD1. The CDR3 consists of 14 residues. The V gene end was trimmed by 3 bases and the J gene end by 5 bases; junction bases not matched to a gene: 5. Germline CDR1 MNHEY, CDR2 SMNVEV (reference sequence). CDR3 residues: CASSFDRGGETQYF. The CDR3 bases are TGTGCCAGCAGTTTTGACAGGGGCGGGGAGACCCAGTACTTC.

The chain carries TRBV27 and TRBJ1-5, with D possibly TRBD1 on 5 matching bases. The CDR3 sequence is 14 residues long. The V gene's germline CDR1 is MNHEY and CDR2 SMNVEV (reference sequence). V lost 3 bases and J lost 6, with 12 bases in between. CDR3 coding DNA: TGTGCCAGCAGTTTCACGGGGGGGGTTCAGCCCCAGCATTTT. Its protein is CASSFTGGVQPQHF.

The chain couples TRBV21-1 to TRBJ1-3. TRBV21-1 is a documented pseudogene. This CDR3 region has 15 residues. CDR3 residues: CASSKGPVTGNTIYF. The DNA for the CDR3 is TGTGCCAGCAGCAAAGGGCCGGTCACTGGAAACACCATATATTTT.